The 14 T cell receptor beta chains listed next were all sequenced from one sample in a study of T cell repertoires in aging, cancer and after chemotherapy. The template was genomic DNA from peripheral blood, not RNA. Rearranged V-D-J TRB sequences were amplified with a mixed TRB-A/B primer pool. TCRdb analysed the multiplex PCR reads with MiXCR anew, one entry per CDR3 protein. This table has roughly 15,000 distinct CDR3 sequences, over 45% appearing once. Sample: blood. Receptors were obtained from a human donor in good health.

The CDR3 DNA follows: TGTGCCAGCAGTTTACGGGGGTGGGGCTCCTACGAGCAGTACTTC. Protein sequence: CASSLRGWGSYEQYF. The rearrangement uses TRBV27 and TRBJ2-7; possibly TRBD2 for D (6 bases). The germline CDR1 and CDR2 sequences are MNHEY and SMNVEV (reference sequence). This CDR3 contains 15 residues. V was pared by 2 bases and J by 0 bases, with 11 bases between.

The chain carries TRBV13 and TRBJ1-2, with 8 bases matching TRBD1. The CDR3 extends over 14 amino acids. V lost 8 bases to trimming and J lost 6 bases; unmatched junction nucleotides: 11. Germline V gene lookup returns CDR1 PRHDT and CDR2 FYEKMQ (reference sequence). DNA of the CDR3: TGTGCCAGCGGTTTCGGACAGGGCGGGGATGGCTACACCTTC. Translation gives CASGFGQGGDGYTF.

This clonotype was detected a few times. V and J are TRBV6-2 or TRBV6-3 and TRBJ2-2; TRBD1 matches 7 bases. The germline CDR1 and CDR2 sequences are MNHEY and SVGEGT. This CDR3 contains 15 residues. V was pared by 7 bases and J by 0 bases, with 5 bases of the junction left unmatched. The CDR3 protein is CASNRGQSNTGELFF. Written as DNA, the CDR3 is TGTGCCAGCAACAGGGGCCAGTCGAACACCGGGGAGCTGTTTTTT.

The V gene is TRBV30, the J gene TRBJ1-5; possibly TRBD1 for D (5 bases). CDR1 is GTSNPN and CDR2 is SVGIG in the germline V gene (reference sequence). This CDR3 comprises 17 residues. Deletions cut 0 bases from V and 3 bases from J, with 18 bases between. CDR3 coding DNA: TGTGCCTGGAGTGTGAGTATCGGGACCCAAAACAATCAGCCCCAGCATTTT. Its protein product is CAWSVSIGTQNNQPQHF.

The sample holds one count of this clonotype. This sequence joins TRBV18 and TRBJ2-1; TRBD2 matches 7 bases. There are 15 residues in the CDR3. After removal of 2 bases from V and 5 bases from J, the junction contained 6 bases not matched to a gene. The V gene's germline CDR1 is KGHSH and CDR2 LQKENI. CDR3 bases: TGTGCCAGCTCACCATTTGCGGGAGTAGACAATGAGCAGTTCTTC. Its translation is CASSPFAGVDNEQFF. Together with reference TRBV18 and TRBJ2-1, the CDR3 gives the full variable domain: NAGVMQNPRHLVRRRGQEARLRCSPMKGHSHVYWYRQLPEEGLKFMVYLQKENIIDESGMPKERFSAEFPKEGPSILRIQQVVRGDSAAYFCASSPFAGVDNEQFFGPGTRLTVL.

This clonotype was observed a handful of times. This sequence joins TRBV7-2 and TRBJ2-3, with TRBD2 matching 11 bases. Trimming removed 7 bases from V and 6 bases from J; junction bases left unmatched: 6. This CDR3 is built from 14 residues. Germline lookup yields CDR1 SGHTA and CDR2 FQGNSA. The CDR3 DNA follows: TGTGCCAGCAATAGCGGGAGGGCCGCTGATACGCAGTATTTT. Encoded protein: CASNSGRAADTQYF.

This clonotype has just a few counts. This rearrangement joins TRBV18 to TRBJ1-1; perhaps TRBD1 as D (5 bases). The CDR3 has 15 amino acids. Deletions cut 5 bases from V and 5 bases from J, with 18 bases between. Per the germline V gene, CDR1 is KGHSH and CDR2 is LQKENI. For the CDR3, the DNA is TGTGCCAGCTCATACCGGGACGGGTGGAGGACTGAAGCTTTCTTT. Translating gives CASSYRDGWRTEAFF. Full variable domain (rest looked up from reference TRBV18 and TRBJ1-1): NAGVMQNPRHLVRRRGQEARLRCSPMKGHSHVYWYRQLPEEGLKFMVYLQKENIIDESGMPKERFSAEFPKEGPSILRIQQVVRGDSAAYFCASSYRDGWRTEAFFGQGTRLTVV.

The J gene is TRBJ2-2, the V gene TRBV5-1; perhaps TRBD2 as D (6 bases). Germline loops: CDR1 SGHRS, CDR2 YFSETQ. Trimming took 0 bases from V and 5 from J, leaving 11 bases between them. The CDR3 is made up of 15 amino acids. The DNA for the CDR3 is TGCGCCAGCAGCTTGGACGGAGCGGGTACCGGGGAGCTGTTTTTT. Amino acid sequence: CASSLDGAGTGELFF.

This clonotype was picked up one time. Here the CDR3 reads CASSYSETGVTFEQYF. DNA of the CDR3: TGTGCCAGCAGTTACTCGGAAACGGGAGTGACCTTCGAGCAGTACTTC. The J gene is TRBJ2-7, the V gene TRBV6-2 or TRBV6-3; possibly TRBD2 for D (6 bases). Germline-derived CDR1 and CDR2 are MNHEY and SVGEGT. The CDR3 contains 16 residues. Deletions cut 0 bases from V and 6 bases from J, with 18 bases between.

The chain couples TRBV29-1 to TRBJ1-1; weak D call: TRBD1 (6 bases). CDR3 length: 13 amino acids. Trimming took off 1 base at V and 4 bases at J, with 10 bases between the two ends. The germline CDR1 and CDR2 sequences are SQVTM and ANQGSEA. DNA of the CDR3: TGCAGCGTTGAAGCAGGGGTGGGCACTGAAGCTTTCTTT. It translates to CSVEAGVGTEAFF.

This chain links TRBV6-5 with TRBJ2-7; unclear D gene. The ends were cut back, 8 bases at V and 9 bases at J, with 14 bases in the middle. CDR1 MNHEY and CDR2 SVGAGI come from the germline V gene. The CDR3 is made up of 11 amino acids. This CDR3 is CASAGSVGQYF. The CDR3 coding sequence is TGTGCCAGCGCCGGGTCCGTAGGGCAGTACTTC.

The J gene is TRBJ2-5, the V gene TRBV19, with D possibly matching TRBD2 (7 bases). The V and J ends lost 7 bases and 1 base respectively, with 16 bases between them. In germline, CDR1 is LNHDA, CDR2 SQIVND (reference sequence). CDR3 length: 15 amino acids. CDR3 nucleotides: TGTGCCAGTACAAGGGGGGGGGACCCCCAAGAGACCCAGTACTTC. Translating it yields CASTRGGDPQETQYF.

This clonotype was observed a few times. Given the absence of the conserved phenylalanine or tryptophan at the CDR3 end, a read error is likely. It is unclear where the CDR3 begins or ends on the DNA, so no DNA is shown, and the CDR3 is as TCRdb lists it. The rearrangement uses TRBV19 and TRBJ2-6; the table calls TRBD1, which could not be checked here. The CDR3 is 11 amino acids in total, end residues counted. Germline assignment: CDR1 LNHDA and CDR2 SQIVND (reference sequence). The CDR3 protein is CASSPGQGGRK.

V usage is TRBV29-1 and J usage is TRBJ2-1; 16 nucleotides align to TRBD2. V trimming: 5 bases; J trimming: 3 bases; junction bases outside the gene matches: 4. There are 16 residues in the CDR3. Per germline, CDR1 SQVTM and CDR2 ANQGSEA. CDR3 loop: CSVFGTSGRVYNEQFF. The CDR3, as DNA: TGCAGCGTTTTCGGGACTAGCGGGAGGGTCTACAATGAGCAGTTCTTC.